One sample yielded the 23 T cell receptor beta chains listed below, sequenced in a study of beta chain features in type 1 diabetes (dated by TCRdb to the late 2010s). Library method: the immunoSEQ multiplex PCR assay. The entire isolated RNA was reverse transcribed using the High Capacity cDNA Reverse Transcription Kit, and thus expressed TCRB transcripts were sequenced. The table comes from immuneACCESS by way of TCRdb, which keeps in-frame sequences with V and J called. Part of the clones is missing from these tables; in studies checked, under half for an unresolved V gene and the rest for unknown reasons. In all, the sample holds 680,000 or so clones, and 15% of those were seen once. Jointly, the top ten make up about 0.097% of the sample. The sequenced sample consisted of naive CD4+ T cells from blood. This specimen's cell subset or site label, interpreted: true naive CD4+ T cells. The source is a man between 18 and 35 years old in good health.

V usage is TRBV7-9 and J usage is TRBJ2-6, with TRBD1 matching 7 bases. J gave up 3 bases and V 4 bases, and 9 bases lay outside the gene matches. Germline CDR1 SEHNR, CDR2 FQNEAQ (reference sequence). The CDR3 runs to 17 residues. The DNA of the CDR3 is TGTGCCAGCAGCTCCACACCGACAGGGCTTGGGGCCAACGTCCTGACTTTC. As protein: CASSSTPTGLGANVLTF.

The J gene is TRBJ2-1, the V gene TRBV6-6, with D perhaps TRBD1 (5 bases). The CDR3 is 16 amino acids. The germline V gene encodes CDR1 MNHNY and CDR2 SVGAGI (reference sequence). The ends were cut back, 5 bases at V and 0 bases at J, with 14 bases in the middle. CDR3 in amino acids: CASSRKQASSYNEQFF. The CDR3 nucleotides read TGTGCCAGCAGTCGAAAACAGGCGAGCTCCTACAATGAGCAGTTCTTC.

This clone has a handful of counts. The chain couples TRBV4-1 to TRBJ2-3; no firm D call. V dropped 5 bases and J dropped 4 bases, with 19 bases sitting between them. The CDR3 is 16 amino acids. Germline loops: CDR1 MGHRA, CDR2 YSYEKL. The CDR3 nucleotides are TGCGCCAGCAGCTCCCCCGAGCGTGGTATCCCAGATACGCAGTATTTT. Protein: CASSSPERGIPDTQYF.

The table lists this clone with a few counts. CDR3: CASSPIRGTYNEQFF. DNA for the CDR3: TGTGCCAGCAGTCCAATCAGGGGAACCTACAATGAGCAGTTCTTC. V gene TRBV6-5 combines with J gene TRBJ2-1; TRBD1 might be the D (6 bases). Germline V lookup: CDR1 MNHEY, CDR2 SVGAGI. V lost 5 bases to trimming and J lost 2 bases, with 13 bases between them. This CDR3 has 15 amino acids.

The chain recombines TRBV30 with TRBJ1-1; maybe TRBD1 (6 bases). Germline-derived CDR1 and CDR2 are GTSNPN and SVGIG (reference sequence). Deletions cut 2 bases from V and 5 bases from J, with 18 bases between. The CDR3 length is 15 residues. The CDR3 sequence is CAWSPKGGAGTEAFF. Here the CDR3 DNA reads TGTGCCTGGAGTCCTAAGGGGGGCGCGGGGACTGAAGCTTTCTTT.

This clone was found a few times. V is TRBV14 and J is TRBJ1-2, with D uncertain. This CDR3 spans 14 amino acids. V was trimmed by 0 bases and J by 7 bases, leaving 12 bases between them. Germline V gene sequence: CDR1 SGHDN, CDR2 FVKESK. The CDR3 coding sequence is TGTGCCAGCAGCCAAGAGCGGGGAATAGGTGGCTACACCTTC. Its translation: CASSQERGIGGYTF.

In its sample, this clone was seen a few times. V is TRBV28 and J is TRBJ1-2; D is uncertain. Per germline, CDR1 MDHEN and CDR2 SYDVKM. Trimming left V 7 bases short and J 7 bases short, with 22 bases between. The CDR3 runs to 15 residues. The CDR3 bases are TGTGCCAGCACCCCCCCCCGCCTTGGGATTGGTGGCTACACCTTC. It translates to CASTPPRLGIGGYTF.

The chain joins TRBV7-3 to TRBJ1-2, with 9 bases aligning to TRBD1. The CDR3 length is 15 residues. Losses at the gene ends were 1 base for V and 5 bases for J; bases not matched to a gene: 5. The V gene's germline CDR1 is SGHTA and CDR2 FQGTGA. The CDR3: CASSLRPDRGYGYTF. Here the CDR3 DNA reads TGTGCCAGCAGCTTAAGACCGGACAGGGGTTATGGCTACACCTTC.

The chain couples TRBV6-6 to TRBJ2-7; no firm D call. V lost 6 bases and J lost 9, with 12 bases in between. Germline CDR1 MNHNY, CDR2 SVGAGI (reference sequence). This CDR3 has 11 residues. The CDR3 region has the DNA TGTGCCAGCAGGACCCTTCGCGGGCAGTACTTC. Translation: CASRTLRGQYF.

There are a few counts of this clone. The chain carries TRBV14 and TRBJ1-1; D ambiguous. The germline V gene encodes CDR1 SGHDN and CDR2 FVKESK. Trimming pared 2 bases from V and 0 bases from J, leaving 4 bases between. The CDR3 runs 13 residues. The CDR3 region is CASSQLMNTEAFF. DNA of the CDR3: TGTGCCAGCAGCCAACTAATGAACACTGAAGCTTTCTTT.

Only a few counts were recorded for this clone. The rearrangement joins TRBV29-1 to TRBJ2-2, with D possibly TRBD1 on 5 matching bases. The CDR3 extends over 14 amino acids. Germline-derived CDR1 and CDR2 are SQVTM and ANQGSEA. V lost 5 bases and J lost 2, with 12 bases in between. The CDR3 here is CSVPTRTNTGELFF. The DNA of the CDR3 is TGCAGCGTTCCGACAAGGACAAACACCGGGGAGCTGTTTTTT.

This clone appeared a few times. The sample has other DNA sequences that encode this CDR3 too. The V and J genes are TRBV28 and TRBJ2-3, with 9 bases identical to TRBD1. Germline V CDR1 and CDR2: MDHEN, SYDVKM. The CDR3 totals 14 residues. V trimming: 5 bases; J trimming: 1 base; junction bases outside the gene matches: 1. Here the CDR3 DNA reads TGTGCCAGCAGTAGGACAGGGGGCACAGATACGCAGTATTTT. As protein: CASSRTGGTDTQYF.

The chain recombines TRBV5-6 with TRBJ2-3, with 7 bases lining up with TRBD1. Trimming took 0 bases from V and 3 from J; bases not matched to a gene: 7. The germline V gene encodes CDR1 SGHDT and CDR2 YYEEEE. CDR3 length: 16 residues. This CDR3 is CASSLEYRGITDTQYF. The CDR3 DNA sequence: TGTGCCAGCAGCTTGGAGTACAGGGGAATAACAGATACGCAGTATTTT. Supplemented by reference TRBV5-6 and TRBJ2-3, the full variable domain reads DAGVTQSPTHLIKTRGQQVTLRCSPKSGHDTVSWYQQALGQGPQFIFQYYEEEERQRGNFPDRFSGHQFPNYSSELNVNALLLGDSALYLCASSLEYRGITDTQYFGPGTRLTVL.

CDR3: CASSLETNYGYTF. The CDR3 DNA reads TGCGCCAGCAGCCTCGAAACTAACTATGGCTACACCTTC. The gene calls are TRBV4-3 and TRBJ1-2, with unresolved D. The V gene's germline CDR1 is LGHNA and CDR2 YSLEER. This CDR3 region has 13 residues. The germline V and J ends were trimmed by 4 bases and 0 bases, with 6 bases remaining between them.

The table lists this clone with a few counts. The V gene is TRBV5-6, the J gene TRBJ2-3; the match to TRBD2 covers 10 bases. The V segment lost 3 bases and the J segment 4 bases; nucleotides outside the gene matches: 11. Germline CDR1 reads SGHDT; CDR2 reads YYEEEE. This CDR3 contains 17 residues. As DNA, the CDR3 is TGTGCCAGCAGCTCCGAGATTAGCGGGGGGTCTGCAGATACGCAGTATTTT. It yields the protein CASSSEISGGSADTQYF. Looking up the rest from reference TRBV5-6 and TRBJ2-3 gives the full variable domain: DAGVTQSPTHLIKTRGQQVTLRCSPKSGHDTVSWYQQALGQGPQFIFQYYEEEERQRGNFPDRFSGHQFPNYSSELNVNALLLGDSALYLCASSSEISGGSADTQYFGPGTRLTVL.

The genes are TRBV11-2 and TRBJ2-7; TRBD2 might be the D (6 bases). The CDR3 is 15 amino acids. Germline CDR1 reads SGHAT; CDR2 reads FQNNGV. Trimming removed 5 bases at V and 2 bases at J, with 16 bases between. The CDR3 here is CASSRGRTETYEQYF. CDR3 DNA: TGTGCCAGCAGCCGTGGGAGGACGGAGACCTACGAGCAGTACTTC.

The chain joins TRBV18 to TRBJ2-2, with unresolved D. The CDR3 spans 14 residues. V lost 6 bases, J lost 6 bases, and 14 bases lay in between. Germline CDR1 KGHSH, CDR2 LQKENI. The CDR3 is CASSSTVLAGELFF. The CDR3 bases are TGTGCCAGCTCTTCGACGGTACTGGCCGGGGAGCTGTTTTTT.

This clone has more than one count but fewer than ten. The chain links TRBV15 to TRBJ1-1; maybe TRBD1 (5 bases). Germline CDR1 reads LNHNV; CDR2 reads YYDKDF (reference sequence). V was clipped by 0 bases and J by 11 bases, with 16 bases between them. CDR3 length: 14 amino acids. The CDR3 sequence is CATSRDLGRVAAFF. CDR3 sequence (DNA): TGTGCCACCAGCAGAGATCTGGGCAGGGTGGCTGCTTTCTTT.

This chain joins TRBV6-5 and TRBJ1-2, with 9 bases fitting TRBD1. Germline lookup yields CDR1 MNHEY and CDR2 SVGAGI. Losses at the gene ends were 5 bases for V and 4 bases for J; bases not matched to a gene: 5. The CDR3 consists of 14 residues. The CDR3 is CASSRQGVGYGYTF. CDR3 bases: TGTGCCAGCAGTCGACAGGGGGTTGGCTATGGCTACACCTTC.

Note on this clone: Other DNA sequences within the sample encode an identical CDR3. The chain links TRBV7-2 to TRBJ1-2; D ambiguous. The CDR3 spans 12 residues. Deletions cut 8 bases from V and 4 bases from J, with 11 bases between. Per the germline V gene, CDR1 is SGHTA and CDR2 is FQGNSA. In DNA, the CDR3 is TGTGCCAGCTCATGGGAGGGCTATGGCTACACCTTC. It codes for CASSWEGYGYTF.

This clone was seen a few times. Other DNA sequences in the same sample also yield this CDR3. The rearrangement uses TRBV5-1 and TRBJ2-1; D not certain. V lost 0 bases, J lost 1 base, and 5 bases lay in between. Germline values: CDR1 SGHRS, CDR2 YFSETQ. The length of the CDR3 is 14 residues. The CDR3 region has the DNA TGCGCCAGCAGCTTGGAAGGGTCCTACAATGAGCAGTTCTTC. This translates into CASSLEGSYNEQFF.

This clone was counted only a few times. This rearrangement joins TRBV7-3 to TRBJ2-1, with unresolved D. CDR1 is SGHTA and CDR2 is FQGTGA in the germline V gene. The length of the CDR3 is 13 residues. Between the trimmed V and J ends, which lost 2 bases and 9 bases, there was a span of 11 bases. The CDR3 region is CASSLGRHSEQFF. CDR3 nucleotide sequence: TGTGCCAGCAGCTTAGGGCGACACAGTGAGCAGTTCTTC.

The table lists this clone with a few counts. The gene calls are TRBV5-4 and TRBJ2-5; 10 bases line up with TRBD2. Trimming at V came to 4 bases and at J to 3 bases, leaving 9 bases not matched to a gene. Germline CDR1 SGHNT, CDR2 YYREEE (reference sequence). CDR3 size: 16 residues. The CDR3, as DNA: TGTGCCAGCAGCCCCCAACTAGCGGGGTTAAAAGAGACCCAGTACTTC. Translating gives CASSPQLAGLKETQYF.